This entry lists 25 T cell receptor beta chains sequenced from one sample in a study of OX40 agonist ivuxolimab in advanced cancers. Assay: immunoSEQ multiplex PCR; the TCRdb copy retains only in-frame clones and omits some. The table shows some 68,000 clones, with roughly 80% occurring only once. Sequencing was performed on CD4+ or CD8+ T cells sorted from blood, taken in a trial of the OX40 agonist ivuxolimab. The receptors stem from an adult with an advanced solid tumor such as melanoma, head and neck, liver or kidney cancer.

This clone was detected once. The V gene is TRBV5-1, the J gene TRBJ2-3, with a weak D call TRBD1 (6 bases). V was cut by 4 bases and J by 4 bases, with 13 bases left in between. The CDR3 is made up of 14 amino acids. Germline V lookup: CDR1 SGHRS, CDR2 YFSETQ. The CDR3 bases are TGCGCCAGCAGCCCAAACTCAGGGGCAGATACGCAGTATTTT. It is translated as CASSPNSGADTQYF. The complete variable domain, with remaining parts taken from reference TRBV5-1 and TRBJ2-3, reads KAGVTQTPRYLIKTRGQQVTLSCSPISGHRSVSWYQQTPGQGLQFLFEYFSETQRNKGNFPGRFSGRQFSNSRSEMNVSTLELGDSALYLCASSPNSGADTQYFGPGTRLTVL.

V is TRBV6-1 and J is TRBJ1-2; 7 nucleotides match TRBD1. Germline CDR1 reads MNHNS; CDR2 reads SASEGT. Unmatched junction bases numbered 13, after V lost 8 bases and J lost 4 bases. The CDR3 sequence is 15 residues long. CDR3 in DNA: TGTGCCAGCCGAGGGACAGTTGATGGGAGCTATGGCTACACCTTC. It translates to CASRGTVDGSYGYTF.

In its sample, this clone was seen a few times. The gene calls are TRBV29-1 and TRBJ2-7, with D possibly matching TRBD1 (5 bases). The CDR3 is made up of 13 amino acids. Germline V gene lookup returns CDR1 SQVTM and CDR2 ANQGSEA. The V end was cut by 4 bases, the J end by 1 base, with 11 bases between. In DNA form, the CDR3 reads TGCAGCGTTGTGGGGCTGGGTTCCTACGAGCAGTACTTC. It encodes CSVVGLGSYEQYF.

CDR3 coding DNA: TGTGCCAGCAGGAAGGAGGGACAGTTCAACGTGGGAGCTTTCTTT. It yields the protein CASRKEGQFNVGAFF. V usage is TRBV6-1 and J usage is TRBJ1-1, with TRBD1 identical over 7 bases. V dropped 6 bases and J dropped 10; count of bases not matched to a gene: 17. The CDR3 is 15 residues long. In germline, CDR1 is MNHNS, CDR2 SASEGT.

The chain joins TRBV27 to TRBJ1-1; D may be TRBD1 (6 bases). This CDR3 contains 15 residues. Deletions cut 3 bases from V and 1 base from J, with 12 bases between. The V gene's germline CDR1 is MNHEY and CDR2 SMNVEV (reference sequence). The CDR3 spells CASSFNQGWNTEAFF. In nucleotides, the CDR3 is TGTGCCAGCAGTTTCAACCAGGGGTGGAACACTGAAGCTTTCTTT.

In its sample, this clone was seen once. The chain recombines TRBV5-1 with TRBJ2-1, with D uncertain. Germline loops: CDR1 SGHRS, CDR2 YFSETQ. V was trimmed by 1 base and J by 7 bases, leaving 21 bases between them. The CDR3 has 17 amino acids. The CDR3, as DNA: TGCGCCAGCAGCTTGTTGGGCGACACGGCCTTTCGGAATGAGCAGTTCTTC. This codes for CASSLLGDTAFRNEQFF.

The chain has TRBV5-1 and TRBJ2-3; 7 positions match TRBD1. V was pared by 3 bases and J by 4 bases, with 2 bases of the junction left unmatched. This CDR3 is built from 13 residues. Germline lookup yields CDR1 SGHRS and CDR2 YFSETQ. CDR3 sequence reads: CASSSTGADTQYF. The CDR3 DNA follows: TGCGCCAGCAGCTCCACAGGGGCAGATACGCAGTATTTT.

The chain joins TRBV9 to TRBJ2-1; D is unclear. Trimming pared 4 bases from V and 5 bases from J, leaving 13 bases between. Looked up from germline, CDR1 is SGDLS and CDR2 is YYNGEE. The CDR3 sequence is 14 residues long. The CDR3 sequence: CASSPRIIDNEQFF. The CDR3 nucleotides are TGTGCCAGCAGCCCGCGGATAATAGACAATGAGCAGTTCTTC.

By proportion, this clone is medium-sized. The DNA for the CDR3 is TGTGCCTGGTCCGGGACAGGACCCTACGAGCAGTACTTC. Amino acid sequence: CAWSGTGPYEQYF. The V gene is TRBV7-9, the J gene TRBJ2-7; 8 nucleotides match TRBD1. The CDR3 loop spans 13 amino acids. CDR1 is SEHNR and CDR2 is FQNEAQ in the germline V gene (reference sequence). The ends lost 11 bases at V and 2 bases at J; junction bases unmatched: 8.

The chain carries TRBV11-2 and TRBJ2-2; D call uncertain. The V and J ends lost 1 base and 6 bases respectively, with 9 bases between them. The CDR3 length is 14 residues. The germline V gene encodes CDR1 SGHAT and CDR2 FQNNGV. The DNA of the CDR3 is TGTGCCAGCAGCTTAGTCGGCGTATCCGGGGAGCTGTTTTTT. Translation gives CASSLVGVSGELFF. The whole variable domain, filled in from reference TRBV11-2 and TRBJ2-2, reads EAGVAQSPRYKIIEKRQSVAFWCNPISGHATLYWYQQILGQGPKLLIQFQNNGVVDDSQLPKDRFSAERLKGVDSTLKIQPAKLEDSAVYLCASSLVGVSGELFFGEGSRLTVL.

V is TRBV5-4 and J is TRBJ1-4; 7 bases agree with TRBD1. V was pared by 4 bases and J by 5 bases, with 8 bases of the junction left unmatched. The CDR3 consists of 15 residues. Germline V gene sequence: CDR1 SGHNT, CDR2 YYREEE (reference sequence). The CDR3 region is CASSANRGLNEKLFF. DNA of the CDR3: TGTGCCAGCAGCGCCAACAGGGGATTGAATGAAAAACTGTTTTTT.

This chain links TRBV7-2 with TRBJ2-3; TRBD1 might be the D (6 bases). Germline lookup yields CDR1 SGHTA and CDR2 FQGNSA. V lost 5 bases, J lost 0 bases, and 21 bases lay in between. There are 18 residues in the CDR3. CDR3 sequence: CASSHRAHRQDSTDTQYF. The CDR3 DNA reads TGTGCCAGCAGCCACCGCGCCCACCGACAGGACAGCACAGATACGCAGTATTTT.

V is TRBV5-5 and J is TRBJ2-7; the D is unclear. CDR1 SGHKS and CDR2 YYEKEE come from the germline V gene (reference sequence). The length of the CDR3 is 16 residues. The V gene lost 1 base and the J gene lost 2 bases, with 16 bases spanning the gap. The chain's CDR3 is CASSLSWADPTYEQYF. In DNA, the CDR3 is TGTGCCAGCAGCTTGTCATGGGCAGACCCTACCTACGAGCAGTACTTC.

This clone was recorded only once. The CDR3 DNA reads as TGTGCCAGTAGTATTGGACAGCGCTCCTACGAGCAGTACTTC. This codes for CASSIGQRSYEQYF. The chain has TRBV19 and TRBJ2-7; D perhaps matches TRBD1 (6 bases). This CDR3 spans 14 amino acids. Germline CDR1 reads LNHDA; CDR2 reads SQIVND (reference sequence). V gave up 3 bases and J gave up 0 bases, with 9 bases separating them.

The CDR3 nucleotides are TGCGCCAGCAGCCATGACCAGGGGGTCTACGAGCAGTACTTC. Protein: CASSHDQGVYEQYF. This chain links TRBV4-1 with TRBJ2-7; 7 bases agree with TRBD1. The V gene's germline CDR1 is MGHRA and CDR2 YSYEKL. The CDR3 contains 14 residues. V dropped 3 bases and J dropped 3; count of bases not matched to a gene: 5.

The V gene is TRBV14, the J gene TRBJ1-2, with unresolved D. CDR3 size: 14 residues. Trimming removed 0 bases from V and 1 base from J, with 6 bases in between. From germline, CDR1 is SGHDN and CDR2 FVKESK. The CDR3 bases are TGTGCCAGCAGCCAAGACCAGTTTAACTATGGCTACACCTTC. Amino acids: CASSQDQFNYGYTF.

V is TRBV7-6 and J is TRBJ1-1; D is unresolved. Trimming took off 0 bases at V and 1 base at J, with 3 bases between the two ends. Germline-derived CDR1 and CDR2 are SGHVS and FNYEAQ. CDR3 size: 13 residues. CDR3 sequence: CASSLAQNTEAFF. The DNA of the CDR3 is TGTGCCAGCAGCTTAGCACAGAACACTGAAGCTTTCTTT.

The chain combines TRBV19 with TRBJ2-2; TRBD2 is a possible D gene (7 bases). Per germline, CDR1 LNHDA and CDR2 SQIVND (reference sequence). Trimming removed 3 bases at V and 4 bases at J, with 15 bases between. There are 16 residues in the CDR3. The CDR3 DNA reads TGTGCCAGTAGTATCTCGCAGGGGAGGGTCACCGGGGAGCTGTTTTTT. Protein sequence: CASSISQGRVTGELFF.

CDR3 sequence reads: CASSPTGTDTGNTIYF. Written as DNA, the CDR3 is TGTGCCAGCTCACCAACCGGGACAGACACGGGAAACACCATATATTTT. The V and J genes are TRBV18 and TRBJ1-3, with 7 bases identical to TRBD1. J gave up 4 bases and V 2 bases, and 8 bases lay outside the gene matches. Germline values: CDR1 KGHSH, CDR2 LQKENI. The CDR3 is made up of 16 amino acids.

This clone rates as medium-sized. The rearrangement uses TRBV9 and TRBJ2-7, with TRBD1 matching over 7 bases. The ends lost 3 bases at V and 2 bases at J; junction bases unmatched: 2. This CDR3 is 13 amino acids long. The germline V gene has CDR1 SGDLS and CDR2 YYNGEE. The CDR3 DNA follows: TGTGCCAGCAGCGCCCAGGGGGCCTACGAGCAGTACTTC. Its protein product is CASSAQGAYEQYF.

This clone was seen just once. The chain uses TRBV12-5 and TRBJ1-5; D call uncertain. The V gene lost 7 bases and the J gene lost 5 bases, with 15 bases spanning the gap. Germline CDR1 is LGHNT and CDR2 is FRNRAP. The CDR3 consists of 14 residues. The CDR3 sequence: CASAWREVDQPQHF. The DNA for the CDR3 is TGTGCTAGTGCGTGGAGGGAGGTTGATCAGCCCCAGCATTTT.

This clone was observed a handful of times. This CDR3 reads CASRYAQGAGYGYTF. CDR3 DNA: TGTGCCAGCAGGTACGCACAGGGGGCTGGCTATGGCTACACCTTC. The rearrangement uses TRBV27 and TRBJ1-2; 9 bases match TRBD1. Germline V lookup: CDR1 MNHEY, CDR2 SMNVEV (reference sequence). V dropped 6 bases and J dropped 4; count of bases not matched to a gene: 9. The CDR3 sequence is 15 residues long.

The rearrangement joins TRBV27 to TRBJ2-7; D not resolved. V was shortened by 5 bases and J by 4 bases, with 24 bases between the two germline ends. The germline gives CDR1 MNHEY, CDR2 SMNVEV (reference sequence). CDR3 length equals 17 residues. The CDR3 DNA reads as TGTGCCAGCAGTCCAGCCGTTTCGGACCGGGCATGGTACGAGCAGTACTTC. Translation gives CASSPAVSDRAWYEQYF.

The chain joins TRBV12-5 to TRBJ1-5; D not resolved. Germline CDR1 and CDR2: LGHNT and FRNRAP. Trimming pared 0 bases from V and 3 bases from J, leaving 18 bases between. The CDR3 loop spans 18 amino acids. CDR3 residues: CASGLVQVIGPFNQPQHF. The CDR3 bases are TGTGCTAGTGGTTTGGTACAAGTCATAGGGCCCTTCAATCAGCCCCAGCATTTT. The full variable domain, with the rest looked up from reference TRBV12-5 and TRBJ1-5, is DARVTQTPRHKVTEMGQEVTMRCQPILGHNTVFWYRQTMMQGLELLAYFRNRAPLDDSGMPKDRFSAEMPDATLATLKIQPSEPRDSAVYFCASGLVQVIGPFNQPQHFGDGTRLSIL.

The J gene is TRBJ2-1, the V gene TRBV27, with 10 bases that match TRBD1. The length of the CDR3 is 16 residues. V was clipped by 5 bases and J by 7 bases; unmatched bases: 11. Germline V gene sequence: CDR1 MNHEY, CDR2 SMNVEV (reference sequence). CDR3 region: CASSPLTGGALNEQFF. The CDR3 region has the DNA TGTGCCAGCAGTCCCCTGACAGGGGGCGCATTAAATGAGCAGTTCTTC.